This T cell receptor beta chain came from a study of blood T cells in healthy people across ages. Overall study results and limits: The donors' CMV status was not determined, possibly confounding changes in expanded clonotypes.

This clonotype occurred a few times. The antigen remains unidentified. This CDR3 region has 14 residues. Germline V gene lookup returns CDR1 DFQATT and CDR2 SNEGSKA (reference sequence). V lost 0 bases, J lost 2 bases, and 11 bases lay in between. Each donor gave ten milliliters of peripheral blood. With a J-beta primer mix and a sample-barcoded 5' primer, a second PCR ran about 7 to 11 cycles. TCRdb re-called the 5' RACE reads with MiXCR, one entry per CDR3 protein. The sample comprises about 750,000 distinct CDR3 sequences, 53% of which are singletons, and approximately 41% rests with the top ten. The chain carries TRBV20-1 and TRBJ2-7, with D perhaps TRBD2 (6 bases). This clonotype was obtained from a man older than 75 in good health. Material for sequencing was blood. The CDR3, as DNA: TGCAGTGCTAGAGATGGCCAGCGGGCCTACGAGCAGTACTTC. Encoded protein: CSARDGQRAYEQYF.